This T cell receptor (beta chain) was identified in a study of fetal regulatory T cell absence and autoimmunity. This CDR3 has 15 amino acids. CDR1 and CDR2 from the germline V gene are LNHNV and YYDKDF (reference sequence). The V gene end was trimmed by 1 base and the J gene end by 1 base; junction bases not matched to a gene: 2. Using immunoSEQ multiplex PCR, the repertoire was profiled, and TCRdb retains in-frame clones only, with some absent. The repertoire holds about 43,000 clones, about four fifths seen once, with 0.41% in the top ten. This clonotype originated in a newborn boy with IPEX syndrome. This chain uses TRBV15 with TRBJ2-3; TRBD1 agrees at 7 bases. The sequenced material came from cord blood. CDR3 amino acids: CATSRVTGGTDTQYF. The CDR3 DNA is TGTGCCACCAGCAGAGTTACAGGGGGCACAGATACGCAGTATTTT. The full variable domain, rest sourced from reference TRBV15 and TRBJ2-3, is DAMVIQNPRYQVTQFGKPVTLSCSQTLNHNVMYWYQQKSSQAPKLLFHYYDKDFNNEADTPDNFQSRRPNTSFCFLDIRSPGLGDTAMYLCATSRVTGGTDTQYFGPGTRLTVL.